This TCR beta chain was retrieved from a study of cytomegalovirus exposure and HLA in healthy donors. Study-wide findings and caveats: Several of the most significant clusters were apparently associated with common viral pathogens in a later analysis. TCR beta chains numbering under 200 were designated cytomegalovirus-associated. It was reported in a later analysis that an Asian-associated ancestry cluster showed fewer N-insertions than the approximately 670-donor mean.

A note on this clone: Its antigen remains unidentified.

With 60 Vbeta and 13 Jbeta primers, the PCR was carried out. Produced via immunoSEQ multiplex PCR; TCRdb's table is partial and in-frame only. In the table there are approximately 140,000 clones, less than 85% of which are singletons. This receptor was taken from a man aged 45 to 65 in good health and CMV-seropositive. Sequenced material: PBMCs.

DNA of the CDR3: TGCGCCAGCAGCTCAGGTGGGTTCACCCATTCACCCCTCCACTTT. Encoded protein: CASSSGGFTHSPLHF. This chain uses TRBV5-1 with TRBJ1-6; D uncertain. The CDR3 consists of 15 residues. Germline-derived CDR1 and CDR2 are SGHRS and YFSETQ. The germline V and J ends were trimmed by 3 bases and 8 bases, with 15 bases remaining between them.